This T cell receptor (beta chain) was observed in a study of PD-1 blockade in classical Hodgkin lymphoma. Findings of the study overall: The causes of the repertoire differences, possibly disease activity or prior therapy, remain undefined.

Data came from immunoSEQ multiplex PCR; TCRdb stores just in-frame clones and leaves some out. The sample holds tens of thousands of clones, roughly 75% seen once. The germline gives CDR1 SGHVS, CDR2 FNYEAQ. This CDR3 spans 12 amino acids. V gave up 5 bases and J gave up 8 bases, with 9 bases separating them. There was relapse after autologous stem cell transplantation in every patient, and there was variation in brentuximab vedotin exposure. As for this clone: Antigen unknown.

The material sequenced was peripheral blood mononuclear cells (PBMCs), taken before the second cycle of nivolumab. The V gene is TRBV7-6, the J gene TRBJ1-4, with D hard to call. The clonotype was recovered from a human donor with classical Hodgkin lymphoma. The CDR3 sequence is CASSQDSEKLFF. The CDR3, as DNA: TGTGCCAGCAGCCAGGACTCCGAAAAACTGTTTTTT.